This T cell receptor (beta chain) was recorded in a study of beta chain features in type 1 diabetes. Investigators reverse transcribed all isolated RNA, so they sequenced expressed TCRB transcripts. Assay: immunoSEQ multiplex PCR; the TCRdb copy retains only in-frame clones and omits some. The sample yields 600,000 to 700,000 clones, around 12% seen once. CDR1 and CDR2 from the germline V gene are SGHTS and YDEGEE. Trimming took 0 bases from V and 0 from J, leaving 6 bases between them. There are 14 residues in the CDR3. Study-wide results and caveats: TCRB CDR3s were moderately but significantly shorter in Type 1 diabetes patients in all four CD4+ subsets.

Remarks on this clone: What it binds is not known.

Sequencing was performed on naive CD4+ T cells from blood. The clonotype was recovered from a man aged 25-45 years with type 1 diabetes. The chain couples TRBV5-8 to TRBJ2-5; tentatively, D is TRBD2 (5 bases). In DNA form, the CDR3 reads TGTGCCAGCAGCTTGGCCGGGGACCAAGAGACCCAGTACTTC. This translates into CASSLAGDQETQYF.